This T cell receptor (beta chain) is from a study of tumor-infiltrating lymphocytes in localized non-small cell lung cancer. Looking at the study overall: Each patient gave resected tumor and non-adjacent uninvolved lung tissue.

Unmatched junction bases numbered 6, after V lost 6 bases and J lost 3 bases. Germline V gene lookup returns CDR1 MDHEN and CDR2 SYDVKM. The CDR3 contains 15 residues. TCRdb keeps only in-frame clones here, not all; method: immunoSEQ multiplex PCR. In the table there are 5,000 to 6,000 clones, 60% to 70% of which are singletons. The sample consisted of uninvolved lung tissue not adjacent to the tumor. The receptor was isolated from a human donor with non-small cell lung cancer. The chain links TRBV28 to TRBJ1-3, with 9 bases identical to TRBD1. The CDR3 spells CASSPQTGGGNTIYF. CDR3 sequence (DNA): TGTGCCAGCAGCCCCCAGACAGGGGGTGGAAACACCATATATTTT.